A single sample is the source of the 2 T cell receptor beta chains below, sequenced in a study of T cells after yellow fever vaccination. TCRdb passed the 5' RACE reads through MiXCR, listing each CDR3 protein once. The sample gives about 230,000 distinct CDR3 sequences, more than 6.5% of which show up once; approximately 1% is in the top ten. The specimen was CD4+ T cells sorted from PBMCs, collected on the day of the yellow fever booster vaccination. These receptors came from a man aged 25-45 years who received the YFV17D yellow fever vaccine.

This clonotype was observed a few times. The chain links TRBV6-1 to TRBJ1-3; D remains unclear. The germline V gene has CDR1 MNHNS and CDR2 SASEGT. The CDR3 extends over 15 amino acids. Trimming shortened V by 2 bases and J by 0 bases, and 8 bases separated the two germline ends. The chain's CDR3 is CASSELRASGNTIYF. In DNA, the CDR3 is TGTGCCAGCAGTGAATTGCGAGCCTCTGGAAACACCATATATTTT.

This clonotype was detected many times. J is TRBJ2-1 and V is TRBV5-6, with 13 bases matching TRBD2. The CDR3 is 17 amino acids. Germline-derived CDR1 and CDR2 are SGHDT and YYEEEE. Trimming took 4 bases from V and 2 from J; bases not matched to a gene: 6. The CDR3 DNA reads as TGTGCCAGCAGCCTAAGGACTAGCGGGGGACCCTACAATGAGCAGTTCTTC. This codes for CASSLRTSGGPYNEQFF.